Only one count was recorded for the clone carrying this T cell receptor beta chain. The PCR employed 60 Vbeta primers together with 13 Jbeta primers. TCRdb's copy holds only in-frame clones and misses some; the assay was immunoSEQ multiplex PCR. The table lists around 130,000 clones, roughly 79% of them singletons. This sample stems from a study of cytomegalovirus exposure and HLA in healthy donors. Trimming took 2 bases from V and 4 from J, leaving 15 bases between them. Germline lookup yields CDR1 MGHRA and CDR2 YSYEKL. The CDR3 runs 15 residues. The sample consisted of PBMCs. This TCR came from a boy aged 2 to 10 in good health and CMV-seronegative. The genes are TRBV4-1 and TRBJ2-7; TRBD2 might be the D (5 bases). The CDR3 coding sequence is TGCGCCAGCAGCCAATCTATCACCGGACTGTACGAGCAGTACTTC. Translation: CASSQSITGLYEQYF.